The clone carrying this T cell receptor beta chain is categorized as large (0.1 to 1%). This entry belongs to a study of blood T cell repertoires in COVID-19. Using immunoSEQ multiplex PCR, the repertoire was profiled, and TCRdb retains in-frame clones only, with some absent. The table has 35,000 to 50,000 clones, roughly 69% seen once. With V trimmed by 3 bases and J by 1 base, 6 bases remained unmatched. The CDR3 contains 15 residues. CDR1 and CDR2 (germline): MNHNS, SASEGT. The sequenced material came from peripheral blood. The chain couples TRBV6-1 to TRBJ2-7; 7 bases match TRBD1. The source is a man older than 75 with acute or convalescent COVID-19. The CDR3, as DNA: TGTGCCAGCAGTGACGGTCTACAGGGGTCCTACGAGCAGTACTTC. Its translation is CASSDGLQGSYEQYF.